The T cell receptor beta chain under discussion was sequenced for a study of blood T cells in healthy people across ages. General study points: Compared with aged donors, long-lived donors showed fewer expanded clones, suggesting selection. Investigators viewed diversity estimates from one million T cells as underestimates, the study reported.

This clonotype was counted a few times. As yet, its antigen is unknown. Germline V gene data show CDR1 as MNHEY and CDR2 as SVGEGT. Trimming took 1 base from V and 0 from J, leaving 4 bases between them. The CDR3 has 14 residues. The authors ran a second PCR of roughly 6 to 12 cycles using a sample-barcoded 5' primer and a J-beta primer mix. TCRdb redid the calling of the 5' RACE reads with MiXCR, one entry per CDR3 protein. This sample carries roughly 1,100,000 distinct CDR3 sequences, less than 25% of them seen once, and the ten largest clones take 0.65% to 0.75%. This sample was also put to use in a study of T cells of mothers and their children. According to that study: Samples were provided by three healthy Caucasian mothers and their six children. In each mother, TCR beta CDR3 reads exceeded 10 million; in each child, they numbered 2.5 million to 3.5 million.

The source material was blood. The chain joins TRBV6-2 or TRBV6-3 to TRBJ2-1; no firm D call. This sequence was found in a girl aged 2 to 9 in good health. DNA for the CDR3: TGTGCCAGCAGTTACTTTGGCTCCTACAATGAGCAGTTCTTC. This sequence encodes CASSYFGSYNEQFF.